The 31 T cell receptor beta chains below all came from one sample that was sequenced in a study of blood T cell repertoires in COVID-19. Profiled with immunoSEQ multiplex PCR; TCRdb holds only in-frame clones, not every one. The repertoire holds fewer than 50,000 clones, with over 85% as singletons. Sequenced sample: peripheral blood. The receptor source for this set is a man aged 50 to 59 with COVID-19, enrolled during active disease.

The chain links TRBV7-9 to TRBJ2-7, with a weak D call TRBD2 (6 bases). Trimming shortened V by 6 bases and J by 2 bases, and 20 bases separated the two germline ends. CDR3 length: 16 residues. Germline V gene sequence: CDR1 SEHNR, CDR2 FQNEAQ (reference sequence). The CDR3: CASSPKAGTHTYEQYF. The CDR3 DNA sequence: TGTGCCAGCAGTCCAAAAGCGGGCACCCATACCTACGAGCAGTACTTC. Full variable domain (remainder filled in from reference TRBV7-9 and TRBJ2-7): DTGVSQNPRHKITKRGQNVTFRCDPISEHNRLYWYRQTLGQGPEFLTYFQNEAQLEKSRLLSDRFSAERPKGSFSTLEIQRTEQGDSAMYLCASSPKAGTHTYEQYFGPGTRLTVT.

The chain links TRBV4-1 to TRBJ2-5, with a weak D call TRBD2 (5 bases). The length of the CDR3 is 15 residues. Germline V gene data show CDR1 as MGHRA and CDR2 as YSYEKL. V was clipped by 1 base and J by 4 bases, with 13 bases between them. The CDR3 region has the DNA TGCGCCAGCAGCCAAGGAAGGCTAGCACGAGAGACCCAGTACTTC. Its translation is CASSQGRLARETQYF.

The CDR3 loop is CASSQGQVGNQPQHF. The CDR3 nucleotides read TGCGCCAGCAGCCAAGGACAGGTCGGGAATCAGCCCCAGCATTTT. The rearrangement joins TRBV4-1 to TRBJ1-5; possible D gene TRBD1, 6 bases. V was shortened by 1 base and J by 4 bases, with 11 bases between the two germline ends. Germline-derived CDR1 and CDR2 are MGHRA and YSYEKL. The CDR3 consists of 15 residues.

This clone has only one observation. The chain has TRBV27 and TRBJ2-1, with TRBD2 as a possible D gene (6 bases). Per the germline V gene, CDR1 is MNHEY and CDR2 is SMNVEV (reference sequence). V lost 4 bases and J 1 base, leaving 11 bases between the germline ends. CDR3 size: 15 residues. The CDR3 DNA sequence: TGTGCCAGCAGTTCCTTCGGGACTTCCTACAATGAGCAGTTCTTC. It yields the protein CASSSFGTSYNEQFF.

This clone has a single count. The V and J genes are TRBV2 and TRBJ1-4, with D uncertain. Germline-derived CDR1 and CDR2 are SNHLY and FYNNEI. Trimming cost V 4 bases and J 12 bases, with 18 bases left between them. The CDR3 totals 14 residues. The CDR3 loop is CASSVSLILEELFF. The CDR3 nucleotides read TGTGCCAGCAGTGTTTCCCTTATTCTGGAGGAACTGTTTTTT.

This clone has a handful of counts. This chain joins TRBV19 and TRBJ2-7, with D tentatively TRBD2 (6 bases). Germline V lookup: CDR1 LNHDA, CDR2 SQIVND (reference sequence). The V and J ends lost 4 bases and 9 bases respectively, with 16 bases between them. The CDR3 consists of 13 residues. CDR3 in DNA: TGTGCCAGTAGTACGGGACTCTCTCAAGGGCAGTACTTC. Amino acid sequence: CASSTGLSQGQYF.

This clone was seen once. The chain is built from TRBV6-1 and TRBJ1-4; 8 bases match TRBD1. The CDR3 covers 18 residues. V lost 1 base to trimming and J lost 8 bases; unmatched junction nucleotides: 15. Germline V lookup: CDR1 MNHNS, CDR2 SASEGT. The CDR3 sequence is CASSEGYPRQGNREKLFF. DNA for the CDR3: TGTGCCAGCAGTGAAGGGTACCCTAGACAGGGGAACCGAGAAAAACTGTTTTTT.

This chain connects TRBV4-3 to TRBJ1-6; D unresolved. V lost 0 bases, J lost 0 bases, and 9 bases lay in between. Germline CDR1 LGHNA, CDR2 YSLEER. This CDR3 is built from 17 residues. CDR3 nucleotide sequence: TGCGCCAGCAGCCAAGATCCTCTGAGCTCCTATAATTCACCCCTCCACTTT. The encoded protein is CASSQDPLSSYNSPLHF.

The chain couples TRBV30 to TRBJ2-1, with 7 positions matching TRBD1. The CDR3 is 12 residues long. Germline CDR1 and CDR2: GTSNPN and SVGIG (reference sequence). Trimming at V came to 5 bases and at J to 6 bases, leaving 4 bases not matched to a gene. CDR3 sequence: CAWSPGGNEQFF. The CDR3 DNA reads as TGTGCCTGGTCCCCAGGGGGCAATGAGCAGTTCTTC.

This clone was observed a handful of times. V and J are TRBV10-2 and TRBJ1-6, with D uncertain. In germline, CDR1 is WSHSY, CDR2 SAAADI. The CDR3 is 14 amino acids. The V and J ends lost 7 bases and 0 bases respectively, with 7 bases between them. The CDR3 nucleotides are TGCGCCAGCAATCCCAGCTCCTATAATTCACCCCTCCACTTT. It codes for CASNPSSYNSPLHF.

V is TRBV7-8 and J is TRBJ1-4; D gene unclear. The CDR3 extends over 15 amino acids. CDR1 and CDR2 from the germline V gene are SGHVS and FQNEAQ. V was shortened by 3 bases and J by 7 bases, with 15 bases between the two germline ends. The CDR3 region is CASSFSGGSGEKLFF. CDR3 bases: TGTGCCAGCAGCTTCTCGGGCGGGAGCGGTGAAAAACTGTTTTTT.

The chain carries TRBV3-1 (or the pseudogene TRBV3-2) and TRBJ2-6, with D perhaps matching TRBD1 (6 bases). The V gene's germline CDR1 is LGHDT and CDR2 YNNKEL (reference sequence). The CDR3 contains 16 residues. V lost 7 bases to trimming and J lost 0 bases, with 13 bases between them. CDR3 coding DNA: TGTGCCAGCACCGATACAGGGAGCTCTGGGGCCAACGTCCTGACTTTC. The encoded protein is CASTDTGSSGANVLTF.

The J gene is TRBJ2-5, the V gene TRBV2; D uncertain. Germline CDR1 is SNHLY and CDR2 is FYNNEI. Trimming took off 3 bases at V and 2 bases at J, with 10 bases between the two ends. This CDR3 is 14 amino acids long. This CDR3 is CASSDFGLQETQYF. DNA for the CDR3: TGTGCCAGCAGTGACTTTGGGCTTCAAGAGACCCAGTACTTC.

The CDR3 bases are TGTGCCAGCAGCCCTCGGAACAGGGGGAATGATGGCTACACCTTC. Encoded protein: CASSPRNRGNDGYTF. The chain joins TRBV28 to TRBJ1-2; TRBD1 agrees at 8 bases. There are 15 residues in the CDR3. V trimming: 6 bases; J trimming: 6 bases; junction bases outside the gene matches: 12. The germline V gene encodes CDR1 MDHEN and CDR2 SYDVKM.

This clone was recorded a few times. The chain couples TRBV5-1 to TRBJ2-7; maybe TRBD2 (5 bases). Trimming left V 7 bases short and J 0 bases short, with 14 bases between. There are 14 residues in the CDR3. In germline, CDR1 is SGHRS, CDR2 YFSETQ. The CDR3 coding sequence is TGCGCCAGCCGTTCGCGGGCAAACTCCTACGAGCAGTACTTC. It yields the protein CASRSRANSYEQYF.

The CDR3 DNA follows: TGTGCCAGCAGTGTACTAGCGGGAGTCACCCCAGATACGCAGTATTTT. Its translation is CASSVLAGVTPDTQYF. The chain combines TRBV6-1 with TRBJ2-3; 11 nucleotides agree with TRBD2. CDR1 MNHNS and CDR2 SASEGT come from the germline V gene. This CDR3 spans 16 amino acids. V dropped 4 bases and J dropped 4; count of bases not matched to a gene: 7.

The chain joins TRBV21-1 to TRBJ2-1; the DNA was not compared with TRBD1, the D call given in the table. TRBV21-1 is a pseudogene. The CDR3 length is 16 residues. CDR3 DNA: TGTGCCAGCAGCAACACAGGGGGAACGTCCTACAATGAGCAGTTCTTC. Its translation: CASSNTGGTSYNEQFF.

The chain recombines TRBV20-1 with TRBJ1-1; D unclear. The CDR3 contains 11 residues. Per germline, CDR1 DFQATT and CDR2 SNEGSKA (reference sequence). The germline V and J ends were trimmed by 7 bases and 1 base, with 7 bases remaining between them. The CDR3 DNA reads as TGCAGTGTACACCCGAACACTGAAGCTTTCTTT. This encodes CSVHPNTEAFF.

The chain combines TRBV28 with TRBJ2-3; D is undetermined. This CDR3 has 14 amino acids. The V gene's germline CDR1 is MDHEN and CDR2 SYDVKM. Trimming shortened V by 3 bases and J by 5 bases, and 12 bases separated the two germline ends. CDR3 in DNA: TGTGCCAGCAGTTTCGAGGTCCGTGGAGATACGCAGTATTTT. This encodes CASSFEVRGDTQYF.

The rearrangement uses TRBV7-2 and TRBJ2-1; 10 bases are shared with TRBD2. J was trimmed by 12 bases and V by 4 bases; bases with no gene match: 15. The CDR3 has 16 residues. Germline V gives CDR1 SGHTA, CDR2 FQGNSA. The CDR3 DNA reads as TGTGCCAGCAGCTCTCCTAGCGGGGGCCTAATGGGTTGGCAGTTCTTC. Translated: CASSSPSGGLMGWQFF.

The chain combines TRBV30 with TRBJ1-4; D not resolved. Between the trimmed V and J ends, which lost 0 bases and 0 bases, there was a span of 14 bases. Germline-derived CDR1 and CDR2 are GTSNPN and SVGIG (reference sequence). The CDR3 extends over 17 amino acids. CDR3: CAWSVVESLPTNEKLFF. Written as DNA, the CDR3 is TGTGCCTGGAGTGTGGTCGAGTCCTTACCAACTAATGAAAAACTGTTTTTT.

Of note for this clone: Germline is not matched at one junction end, which may reflect a read error. The chain carries TRBV6-5 and TRBJ2-7, with D possibly matching TRBD1 (5 bases). Germline assignment: CDR1 MNHEY and CDR2 SVGAGI. The CDR3 length is 13 residues. The DNA of the CDR3 is TGTGCCAGCAGTAACTCTATCCGACAGATACAGTACTTC. It codes for CASSNSIRQIQYF.

This sequence joins TRBV19 and TRBJ1-5; possible D gene TRBD1, 6 bases. V lost 0 bases to trimming and J lost 4 bases, with 10 bases between them. The length of the CDR3 is 15 residues. Germline CDR1 reads LNHDA; CDR2 reads SQIVND (reference sequence). In nucleotides, the CDR3 is TGTGCCAGTAGTATAGAGTGGACAGCGAATCAGCCCCAGCATTTT. This encodes CASSIEWTANQPQHF.

The chain combines TRBV30 with TRBJ2-2; 8 bases are shared with TRBD1. V lost 5 bases, J lost 2 bases, and 4 bases stayed unmatched. Germline CDR1 and CDR2: GTSNPN and SVGIG (reference sequence). The CDR3 is 14 amino acids. The CDR3 coding sequence is TGTGCCTGGGGACAGGGACTCAACACCGGGGAGCTGTTTTTT. Translation: CAWGQGLNTGELFF. Drawing the rest from reference TRBV30 and TRBJ2-2, the complete variable domain is SQTIHQWPATLVQPVGSPLSLECTVEGTSNPNLYWYRQAAGRGLQLLFYSVGIGQISSEVPQNLSASRPQDRQFILSSKKLLLSDSGFYLCAWGQGLNTGELFFGEGSRLTVL.

V usage is TRBV2 and J usage is TRBJ1-1, with TRBD1 identical over 7 bases. Per germline, CDR1 SNHLY and CDR2 FYNNEI. V gave up 9 bases and J gave up 4 bases; unmatched junction bases: 5. CDR3 length: 12 residues. As DNA, the CDR3 is TGTGCCAGTGACAGGGAGAGCACTGAAGCTTTCTTT. Amino acids: CASDRESTEAFF.

The V gene is TRBV15, the J gene TRBJ1-4, with D perhaps TRBD1 (5 bases). This CDR3 is built from 12 residues. Germline CDR1 is LNHNV and CDR2 is YYDKDF (reference sequence). V was pared by 5 bases and J by 7 bases, with 8 bases between. Written as DNA, the CDR3 is TGTGCCACCAGCCGCCAGGGTGAAAAACTGTTTTTT. It translates to CATSRQGEKLFF.

The chain is built from TRBV4-1 and TRBJ2-1; TRBD1 matches 8 bases. The CDR3 is 14 amino acids. J gave up 4 bases and V 2 bases, and 1 base lay outside the gene matches. Germline lookup yields CDR1 MGHRA and CDR2 YSYEKL. The CDR3: CASSQRQGYNEQFF. CDR3 sequence (DNA): TGCGCCAGCAGCCAACGACAGGGGTACAATGAGCAGTTCTTC.

This rearrangement joins TRBV4-2 to TRBJ2-2; 10 bases fit TRBD2. Trimming removed 7 bases from V and 4 bases from J; junction bases left unmatched: 9. From germline, CDR1 is LGHNA and CDR2 YNFKEQ. The CDR3 runs to 16 residues. CDR3 sequence: CASTYRTSGFTGELFF. Here the CDR3 DNA reads TGTGCCAGCACCTACAGGACTAGCGGATTCACCGGGGAGCTGTTTTTT.

The chain links TRBV19 to TRBJ2-1, with D tentatively TRBD1 (5 bases). Per germline, CDR1 LNHDA and CDR2 SQIVND (reference sequence). The ends were cut back, 6 bases at V and 9 bases at J, with 12 bases in the middle. The CDR3 runs 12 residues. Here the CDR3 DNA reads TGTGCCAGTAGAACAAGGGGCTCTGAGCAGTTCTTC. Translated, it gives CASRTRGSEQFF.

A remark on this clone: The identical CDR3 is also encoded by other nucleotide sequences in the sample. CDR3 loop: CASSSLAGGYNEQFF. Written as DNA, the CDR3 is TGTGCCAGCAGCTCTCTAGCGGGGGGCTACAATGAGCAGTTCTTC. The V gene is TRBV5-4, the J gene TRBJ2-1; 11 bases match TRBD2. The V gene end was trimmed by 3 bases and the J gene end by 3 bases; junction bases not matched to a gene: 2. Germline values: CDR1 SGHNT, CDR2 YYREEE (reference sequence). This CDR3 is built from 15 residues. Full variable domain (remainder filled in from reference TRBV5-4 and TRBJ2-1): ETGVTQSPTHLIKTRGQQVTLRCSSQSGHNTVSWYQQALGQGPQFIFQYYREEENGRGNFPPRFSGLQFPNYSSELNVNALELDDSALYLCASSSLAGGYNEQFFGPGTRLTVL.

In its sample, this clone was seen once. The chain joins TRBV11-3 to TRBJ2-3; 13 bases match TRBD2. V dropped 3 bases and J dropped 1; count of bases not matched to a gene: 4. CDR1 is SGHNT and CDR2 is YENEEA in the germline V gene. This CDR3 region has 17 residues. The CDR3 DNA reads TGTGCCAGCAGCTTGGGACTAGCGGGATCGGGCACAGATACGCAGTATTTT. Encoded protein: CASSLGLAGSGTDTQYF. Full variable domain (outside the CDR3, taken from reference TRBV11-3 and TRBJ2-3): EAGVVQSPRYKIIEKKQPVAFWCNPISGHNTLYWYLQNLGQGPELLIRYENEEAVDDSQLPKDRFSAERLKGVDSTLKIQPAELGDSAVYLCASSLGLAGSGTDTQYFGPGTRLTVL.